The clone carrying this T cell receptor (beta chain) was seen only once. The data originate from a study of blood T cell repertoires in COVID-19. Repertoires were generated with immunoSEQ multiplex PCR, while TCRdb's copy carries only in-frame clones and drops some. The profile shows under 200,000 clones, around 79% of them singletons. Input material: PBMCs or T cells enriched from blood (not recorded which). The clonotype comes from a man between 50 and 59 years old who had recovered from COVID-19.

This chain's CDR3 is CASSQDGGRTSSAYTF. The CDR3 region has the DNA TGTGCCAGCAGCCAAGATGGGGGCCGGACGTCATCGGCCTACACCTTC. The V and J genes are TRBV3-1 (or the pseudogene TRBV3-2) and TRBJ1-2; tentatively, D is TRBD1 (6 bases). The CDR3 runs to 16 residues. The ends were cut back, 0 bases at V and 10 bases at J, with 21 bases in the middle. Germline V gene sequence: CDR1 LGHDT, CDR2 YNNKEL (reference sequence).